This T cell receptor beta chain was found in a study of T cell responses to AZD1222 COVID-19 vaccine. Study results and caveats: Only after the peak T cell response were repertoires sampled. Females made up more of the donors, who were largely white British, and clonal diversity may have come out too low. Seropositive status at baseline applied to only five to seven AZD1222 recipients. With two AZD1222 doses given, Spike-specific TCR breadth and depth both rose.

Per the germline V gene, CDR1 is LGHNA and CDR2 is YSLEER. The CDR3 is made up of 14 amino acids. V dropped 3 bases and J dropped 5 bases, with 11 bases sitting between them. Regarding this clone: The antigen remains unidentified.

Sequencing used immunoSEQ multiplex PCR; TCRdb keeps in-frame clones, though not all of them. The data hold 150,000 to 200,000 clones, with roughly 94% observed a single time. V gene TRBV4-3 combines with J gene TRBJ2-1; the D gene could be TRBD1 or TRBD2 (6 bases each). This clonotype originated in an adult who received the AZD1222 COVID-19 vaccine. Sequenced material: peripheral blood, taken 28 days after the second AZD1222 dose. The CDR3 DNA sequence: TGCGCCAGCAGCCACTACAGGGAGGACAATGAGCAGTTCTTC. Translating gives CASSHYREDNEQFF.